One and the same sample provided the 27 T cell receptor beta chains below, sequenced in a study of control samples from healthy donors and cancer patients. Only in-frame clones appear in the TCRdb table, and some are missing; sequencing was by immunoSEQ multiplex PCR. The table has about 96,000 clones, approximately 93% seen once; the top ten hold less than 10%. Sequencing used blood. The receptors shown here come from a man between 18 and 29 years old in good health.

The V gene is TRBV7-9, the J gene TRBJ1-1; D ambiguous. This CDR3 comprises 12 residues. Germline V gives CDR1 SEHNR, CDR2 FQNEAQ (reference sequence). V lost 1 base and J 7 bases, leaving 7 bases between the germline ends. The CDR3 DNA is TGTGCCAGCAGCTTAGGGAGGAATGAAGCTTTCTTT. The encoded protein is CASSLGRNEAFF.

In its sample, this clone was seen once. V usage is TRBV19 and J usage is TRBJ1-5, with 11 positions matching TRBD1. The V gene's germline CDR1 is LNHDA and CDR2 SQIVND (reference sequence). This CDR3 is built from 15 residues. V lost 8 bases to trimming and J lost 7 bases; unmatched junction nucleotides: 10. The CDR3 DNA follows: TGTGCCAGTTTCGGACAGGGGGCAAGGGGCCAGCCCCAGCATTTT. This codes for CASFGQGARGQPQHF.

The rearrangement links TRBV4-2 to TRBJ2-7; D unclear. The CDR3 length is 14 residues. CDR1 and CDR2 (germline): LGHNA, YNFKEQ. The V gene lost 1 base and the J gene lost 3 bases, with 10 bases spanning the gap. CDR3 nucleotides: TGTGCCAGCAGCCAAGGGCAGGTGGGCTACGAGCAGTACTTC. It yields the protein CASSQGQVGYEQYF.

The chain combines TRBV20-1 with TRBJ2-7; 8 bases are a match to TRBD2. The germline V gene has CDR1 DFQATT and CDR2 SNEGSKA (reference sequence). Trimming removed 3 bases from V and 3 bases from J; junction bases left unmatched: 4. This CDR3 has 13 residues. CDR3 in amino acids: CSASSGTSYEQYF. CDR3 DNA: TGCAGTGCTAGTAGCGGGACCAGCTACGAGCAGTACTTC.

The gene calls are TRBV5-4 and TRBJ1-1; no clear D. Trimming left V 2 bases short and J 1 base short, with 12 bases between. Looked up from germline, CDR1 is SGHNT and CDR2 is YYREEE (reference sequence). The CDR3 totals 15 residues. The CDR3 here is CASSLGVLGNTEAFF. CDR3 bases: TGTGCCAGCAGCTTAGGAGTACTCGGGAACACTGAAGCTTTCTTT.

This clone was seen a handful of times. The chain joins TRBV4-3 to TRBJ2-1; D gene uncertain. This CDR3 has 13 residues. The V gene lost 4 bases and the J gene lost 2 bases, with 6 bases spanning the gap. Germline V gene lookup returns CDR1 LGHNA and CDR2 YSLEER. This chain's CDR3 is CASSPSPYNEQFF. The CDR3, as DNA: TGCGCCAGCAGCCCATCGCCCTACAATGAGCAGTTCTTC.

The chain couples TRBV5-1 to TRBJ1-2; 7 nucleotides line up with TRBD1. CDR1 and CDR2 (germline): SGHRS, YFSETQ. The length of the CDR3 is 15 residues. After removal of 1 base from V and 6 bases from J, the junction contained 9 bases not matched to a gene. The CDR3: CASSLWTDRVDGYTF. The CDR3 DNA follows: TGCGCCAGCAGCTTGTGGACTGACAGGGTAGATGGCTACACCTTC.

This clone was seen only once. This chain connects TRBV5-1 to TRBJ1-2; TRBD1 agrees at 7 bases. The germline V gene has CDR1 SGHRS and CDR2 YFSETQ. V shed 4 bases, J shed 4 bases, and the junction held 7 bases outside the gene matches. CDR3 size: 14 residues. CDR3 loop: CASSAGTVPYGYTF. CDR3 nucleotides: TGCGCCAGCAGCGCCGGGACAGTCCCCTATGGCTACACCTTC.

CDR3 nucleotide sequence: TGTGCCAGCAGCCCCGGATGGGGCTACACCTTC. Its protein product is CASSPGWGYTF. J is TRBJ1-2 and V is TRBV6-5; D ambiguous. This CDR3 contains 11 residues. Germline CDR1 MNHEY, CDR2 SVGAGI. V was pared by 6 bases and J by 8 bases, with 10 bases between.

V usage is TRBV12-3 or TRBV12-4 and J usage is TRBJ1-1; D call uncertain. CDR3 length: 13 residues. The V gene lost 1 base and the J gene lost 7 bases, with 10 bases spanning the gap. CDR3 bases: TGTGCCAGCAGTTTAGGTGTTCGGATTGAAGCTTTCTTT. Translated: CASSLGVRIEAFF.

To note about this clone: Other DNA sequences in the same sample also yield this CDR3. The chain combines TRBV19 with TRBJ2-7; D uncertain. Germline values: CDR1 LNHDA, CDR2 SQIVND (reference sequence). V shed 4 bases and J shed 4 bases, with 11 bases lying between them. The CDR3 loop spans 13 amino acids. CDR3 sequence: CASSTGTLYEQYF. Written as DNA, the CDR3 is TGTGCCAGTAGTACCGGAACTCTATACGAGCAGTACTTC.

The gene calls are TRBV7-2 and TRBJ1-2; D is uncertain. Trimming shortened V by 6 bases and J by 4 bases, and 9 bases separated the two germline ends. Per germline, CDR1 SGHTA and CDR2 FQGNSA. This CDR3 is built from 12 residues. For the CDR3, the DNA is TGTGCCAGCAGTGACAACGGCTATGGCTACACCTTC. This codes for CASSDNGYGYTF.

The rearrangement links TRBV19 to TRBJ1-4, with no clear D. V lost 5 bases and J 0 bases, leaving 10 bases between the germline ends. This CDR3 spans 15 amino acids. The germline CDR1 and CDR2 sequences are LNHDA and SQIVND (reference sequence). This chain's CDR3 is CASSGTVATNEKLFF. The CDR3 nucleotides read TGTGCCAGTAGTGGCACGGTTGCAACTAATGAAAAACTGTTTTTT.

V and J are TRBV30 and TRBJ2-5; the match to TRBD2 covers 11 bases. The CDR3 runs to 15 residues. Germline CDR1 GTSNPN, CDR2 SVGIG (reference sequence). V lost 4 bases, J lost 2 bases, and 6 bases stayed unmatched. Here the CDR3 reads CAWNLVAGGQETQYF. In nucleotides, the CDR3 is TGTGCCTGGAATCTCGTAGCGGGGGGGCAAGAGACCCAGTACTTC.

This clone appeared a few times. The chain links TRBV7-9 to TRBJ1-2; the match to TRBD1 covers 8 bases. This CDR3 is built from 15 residues. V trimming: 5 bases; J trimming: 5 bases; junction bases outside the gene matches: 10. Germline V gives CDR1 SEHNR, CDR2 FQNEAQ (reference sequence). This chain's CDR3 is CASSGVSGGVYGYTF. The CDR3 DNA sequence: TGTGCCAGCAGCGGCGTGTCAGGGGGCGTATATGGCTACACCTTC.

The chain links TRBV4-1 to TRBJ1-4; D is unclear. Germline assignment: CDR1 MGHRA and CDR2 YSYEKL. This CDR3 has 15 amino acids. V was pared by 0 bases and J by 4 bases, with 9 bases between. The CDR3 region is CASSQDSEVNEKLFF. The CDR3 DNA reads as TGCGCCAGCAGCCAAGATTCTGAGGTTAATGAAAAACTGTTTTTT.

This rearrangement joins TRBV6-1 to TRBJ1-1, with 7 nucleotides matching TRBD1. CDR3 length: 16 residues. CDR1 MNHNS and CDR2 SASEGT come from the germline V gene. V lost 1 base, J lost 5 bases, and 10 bases stayed unmatched. The CDR3 loop reads CASSEEEGGARTEAFF. The CDR3 DNA sequence: TGTGCCAGCAGTGAAGAGGAAGGGGGCGCGAGGACTGAAGCTTTCTTT.

This chain joins TRBV6-5 and TRBJ1-2, with no clear D. V gave up 6 bases and J gave up 1 base, with 15 bases separating them. This CDR3 has 15 residues. CDR1 and CDR2 from the germline V gene are MNHEY and SVGAGI. CDR3 nucleotide sequence: TGTGCCAGCAGACCCAACAGAATCCTTAACTATGGCTACACCTTC. It encodes CASRPNRILNYGYTF.

V usage is TRBV5-1 and J usage is TRBJ1-1; no firm D call. Germline assignment: CDR1 SGHRS and CDR2 YFSETQ. This CDR3 comprises 12 residues. The V gene lost 0 bases and the J gene lost 9 bases, with 9 bases spanning the gap. The CDR3 sequence: CASSLEGEKAFF. CDR3 bases: TGCGCCAGCAGCTTGGAGGGAGAAAAAGCTTTCTTT.

The rearrangement links TRBV6-2 or TRBV6-3 to TRBJ1-4; D unclear. The CDR3 is 15 amino acids. Trimming pared 2 bases from V and 2 bases from J, leaving 9 bases between. CDR1 MNHEY and CDR2 SVGEGT come from the germline V gene. This CDR3 is CASSYEERTNEKLFF. Here the CDR3 DNA reads TGTGCCAGCAGTTACGAGGAACGGACTAATGAAAAACTGTTTTTT.

This clone occurred once. The rearrangement joins TRBV28 to TRBJ1-2; 7 nucleotides align to TRBD1. Germline V gene sequence: CDR1 MDHEN, CDR2 SYDVKM. V dropped 3 bases and J dropped 7; count of bases not matched to a gene: 11. The CDR3 covers 15 residues. The CDR3 reads CASSFSTGDEGGYTF. The CDR3 DNA is TGTGCCAGCAGTTTTTCTACAGGGGACGAGGGTGGCTACACCTTC.

The genes are TRBV2 and TRBJ1-4, with D possibly being TRBD1 (5 bases). Germline assignment: CDR1 SNHLY and CDR2 FYNNEI. Trimming shortened V by 4 bases and J by 3 bases, and 9 bases separated the two germline ends. This CDR3 contains 14 residues. The CDR3 spells CASSVWGSNEKLFF. The CDR3 nucleotides read TGTGCCAGCAGTGTATGGGGCTCTAATGAAAAACTGTTTTTT.

This chain connects TRBV7-6 to TRBJ2-1, with no clear D. The CDR3 contains 10 residues. CDR1 and CDR2 (germline): SGHVS, FNYEAQ. CDR3 residues: CAVGKGEQFF. Here the CDR3 DNA reads TGTGCGGTGGGGAAGGGTGAGCAGTTCTTC.

The chain combines TRBV14 with TRBJ1-2; no firm D call. The V end lost 0 bases, the J end lost 7 bases, and 6 bases lay between the germline ends. There are 12 residues in the CDR3. Germline CDR1 and CDR2: SGHDN and FVKESK. CDR3 protein: CASSQDLGGYTF. In DNA, the CDR3 is TGTGCCAGCAGCCAAGATTTGGGTGGCTACACCTTC.

This clone was counted once. The chain carries TRBV5-4 and TRBJ2-1; TRBD2 matches at 14 bases. The J segment lost 8 bases and the V segment lost 0 bases, leaving 4 bases of the junction unmatched. Germline lookup yields CDR1 SGHNT and CDR2 YYREEE (reference sequence). The CDR3 covers 16 residues. The CDR3 here is CASSLASGLAGDEQFF. Here the CDR3 DNA reads TGTGCCAGCAGCTTGGCCTCGGGACTAGCGGGAGATGAGCAGTTCTTC.

The chain combines TRBV19 with TRBJ1-1; unclear D gene. The length of the CDR3 is 12 residues. In germline, CDR1 is LNHDA, CDR2 SQIVND (reference sequence). The V end lost 6 bases, the J end lost 1 base, and 6 bases lay between the germline ends. The CDR3 reads CASRMGNTEAFF. CDR3 DNA: TGTGCCAGTAGAATGGGGAACACTGAAGCTTTCTTT.

The chain recombines TRBV7-2 with TRBJ2-7, with TRBD1 matching over 11 bases. CDR3 length: 18 amino acids. V shed 5 bases and J 3 bases; nucleotides not matched to a gene: 15. CDR1 is SGHTA and CDR2 is FQGNSA in the germline V gene. In DNA, the CDR3 is TGTGCCAGCAGCCCCTTTGGGGACAGGGGGACGCGCCGCTACGAGCAGTACTTC. Its protein product is CASSPFGDRGTRRYEQYF.